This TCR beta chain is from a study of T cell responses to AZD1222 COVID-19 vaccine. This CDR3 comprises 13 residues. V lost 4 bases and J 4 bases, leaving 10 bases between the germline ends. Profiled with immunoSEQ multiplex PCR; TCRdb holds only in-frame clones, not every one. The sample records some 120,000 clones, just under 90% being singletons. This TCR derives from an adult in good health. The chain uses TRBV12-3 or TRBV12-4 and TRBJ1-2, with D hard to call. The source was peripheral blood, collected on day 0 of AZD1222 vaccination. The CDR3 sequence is CASSSSGFYGYTF. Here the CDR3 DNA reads TGTGCCAGCAGTTCCTCGGGGTTCTATGGCTACACCTTC.